This T cell receptor (beta chain) is drawn from a study of blood T cell repertoires in COVID-19. At the level of the study: Both acute and convalescent COVID-19 samples were obtained from the United States, Italy and Spain. Nucleic acid was either cDNA or gDNA, and it came from T cells, B-cell-depleted T cells, or PBMCs.

In the source study's methods: Reference gene primer amplification gave nucleated cell count estimates. Generated by immunoSEQ multiplex PCR, the TCRdb table keeps only in-frame clones and is missing some. V, J and clone size were drawn from that table, and D and trimming were deduced from the DNA. In the table there are fewer than 350,000 clones, approximately 86% of which are singletons. CDR1 and CDR2 from the germline V gene are MNHEY and SVGAGI. This CDR3 has 15 residues. Trimming at V came to 7 bases and at J to 2 bases, leaving 10 bases not matched to a gene. A Seattle source enrolled patients during active infection and followed them longitudinally.

The sequenced sample was peripheral blood. The TCR was taken from a woman in her seventies with COVID-19, enrolled during active disease. The V call is TRBV6-5, the J call TRBJ2-5, with 7 bases identical to TRBD1. For the CDR3, the DNA is TGTGCCAGCACCCTGGGACAGTCTAGGCAAGAGACCCAGTACTTC. It codes for CASTLGQSRQETQYF.